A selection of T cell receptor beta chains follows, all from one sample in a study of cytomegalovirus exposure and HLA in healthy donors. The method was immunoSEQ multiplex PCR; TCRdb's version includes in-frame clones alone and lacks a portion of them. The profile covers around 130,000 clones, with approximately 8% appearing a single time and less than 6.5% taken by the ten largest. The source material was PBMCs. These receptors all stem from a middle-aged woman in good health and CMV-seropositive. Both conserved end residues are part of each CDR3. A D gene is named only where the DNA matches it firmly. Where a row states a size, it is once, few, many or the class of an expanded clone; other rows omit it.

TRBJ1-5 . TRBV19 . TGTGCCAGTAGCCACAGGGAACCAGGCAGGCAGCCCCAGCATTTT CASSHREPGRQPQHF
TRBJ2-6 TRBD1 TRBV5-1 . TGCGCCAGCAGCGGGACAGGCCTCCTGTCGGCCAACGTCCTGACTTTC CASSGTGLLSANVLTF
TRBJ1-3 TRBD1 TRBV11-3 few TGTGCCAGCAGCTCGGGGACAGCCTCTGGAAACACCATATATTTT CASSSGTASGNTIYF
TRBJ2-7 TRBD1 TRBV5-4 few TGTGCCAGCAGCTGGGGACAGGGAGGATACGAGCAGTACTTC CASSWGQGGYEQYF
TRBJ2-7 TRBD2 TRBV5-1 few TGCGCCAGCAGCTTGGATCGGGGGGGAACCTACGAGCAGTACTTC CASSLDRGGTYEQYF
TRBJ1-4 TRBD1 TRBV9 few TGTGCCAGCAGCGTTTCCAACAGGGGGCGCGGAAAACTGTTTTTT CASSVSNRGRGKLFF
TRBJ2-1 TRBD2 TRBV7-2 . TGTGCCAGCAGCTGGACTAGCAACAATGAGCAGTTCTTC CASSWTSNNEQFF
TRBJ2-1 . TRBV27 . TGTGCCAGCAGTCCCACCCCACTAGAGGCACAGTTCTTC CASSPTPLEAQFF
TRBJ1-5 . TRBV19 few TGTGCCACCCCTCAGGGCGCTCTAAGCTTAGGACAGCCCCAGCATTTT CATPQGALSLGQPQHF
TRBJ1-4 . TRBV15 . TGTGCCACCAGCAGAGAAAGGGGGAATGAAAAACTGTTTTTT CATSRERGNEKLFF
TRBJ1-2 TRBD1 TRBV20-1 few TGCAGTGCCGGGACAGGGGTTGGCTACACCTTC CSAGTGVGYTF
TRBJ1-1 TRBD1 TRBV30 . TGTGCCTGGAGTGACAGGGGGCGTATCACTGAAGCTTTCTTT CAWSDRGRITEAFF
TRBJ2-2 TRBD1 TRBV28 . TGTGCCAGCAGATCTAGACAGGGGGCGAACACCGGGGAGCTGTTTTTT CASRSRQGANTGELFF
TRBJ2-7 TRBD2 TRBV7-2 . TGTGCCAGCAGTAAAAAGCGGGGGGGAGACTTTTCCTACGAGCAGTACTTC CASSKKRGGDFSYEQYF
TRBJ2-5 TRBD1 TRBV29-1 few TGCAGCGTTTTACTGACAGGGATCGAGACCCAGTACTTC CSVLLTGIETQYF
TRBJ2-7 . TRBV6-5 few TGTGCCAGCAGTTCCGGACAGAGATACGAGCAGTACTTC CASSSGQRYEQYF
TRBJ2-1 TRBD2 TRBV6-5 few TGTGCCAGCAGTCCATCAGCGGGGGGTTGGAATGAGCAGTTCTTC CASSPSAGGWNEQFF
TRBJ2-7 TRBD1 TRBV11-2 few TGTGCCAGCAGCCCGCTGAGCCCCGGGACAGCTTCATACGAGCAGTACTTC CASSPLSPGTASYEQYF
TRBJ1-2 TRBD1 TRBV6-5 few TGTGCCAGCAGACGGACAGGGTTCGGCTACACCTTC CASRRTGFGYTF
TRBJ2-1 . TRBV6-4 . TGTGCCAGCAGTGGGGGGGGCTCTAATGATGTGCAGTTCTTC CASSGGGSNDVQFF
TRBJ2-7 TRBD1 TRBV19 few TGTGCCAGTAGTATCTCAGACAGGGGATCCTACGAGCAGTACTTC CASSISDRGSYEQYF
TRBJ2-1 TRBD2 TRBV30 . TGTGCCTGGACCGCGGGGGGGCTAGGGTATGAGCAGTTCTTC CAWTAGGLGYEQFF
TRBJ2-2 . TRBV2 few TGTGCCAGCGGGCTCGGAACCGGGGAGCTGTTTTTT CASGLGTGELFF
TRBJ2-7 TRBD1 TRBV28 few TGTGCCAGCACTACAGGGGAAGTGGACGAGCAGTACTTC CASTTGEVDEQYF
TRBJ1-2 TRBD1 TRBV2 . TGTGCCAGCAGTATCGGACAGGGAGCCGGCTACACCTTC CASSIGQGAGYTF
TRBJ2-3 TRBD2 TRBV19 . TGTGCCAGTAGTATAGGCGGTAGCGGGAGCACAGATACGCAGTATTTT CASSIGGSGSTDTQYF
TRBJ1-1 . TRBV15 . TGTGCCACCAGCAGAGTTTGGCCGTTGAACACTGAAGCTTTCTTT CATSRVWPLNTEAFF
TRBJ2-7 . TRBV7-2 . TGTGCCAGCAGCTTAAGACAGACGTACGAGCAGTACTTC CASSLRQTYEQYF
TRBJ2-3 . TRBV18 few TGTGCCAGCTCAGTATCGCAGGGGAGCACAGATACGCAGTATTTT CASSVSQGSTDTQYF
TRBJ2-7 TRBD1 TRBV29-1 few TGCAGCGTTGAGGGGACAGGGGGAAAGTCCTACGAGCAGTACTTC CSVEGTGGKSYEQYF
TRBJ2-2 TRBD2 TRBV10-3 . TGTGCCATCACTCAGCGGGGGGGCCATGCCGGGGAGCTGTTTTTT CAITQRGGHAGELFF
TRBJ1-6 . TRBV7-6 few TGTGCCAGCAGCCGGGATCCACAATCACCCCTCCACTTT CASSRDPQSPLHF
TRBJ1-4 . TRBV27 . TGTGCCAGCAAAGAGGGGGGGCACTTAACTAATGAAAAACTGTTTTTT CASKEGGHLTNEKLFF
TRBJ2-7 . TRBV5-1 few TGCGCCAGCAGCTCCACGGCGACTTCGTACGAGCAGTACTTC CASSSTATSYEQYF
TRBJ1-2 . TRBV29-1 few TGCAGCGTCCCGAATGGGGGCGCAGCCTATGGCTACACCTTC CSVPNGGAAYGYTF
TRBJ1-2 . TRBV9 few TGTGCCAGCAGCCCTCGGGGTGGAAGTAACTATGGCTACACCTTC CASSPRGGSNYGYTF
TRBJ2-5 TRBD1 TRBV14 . TGTGCCAGCAGCCACTACGCGGGACAGGGCGGGCAGACCCAGTACTTC CASSHYAGQGGQTQYF
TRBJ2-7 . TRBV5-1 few TGCGCCAGCAGCTTGGGGGCGTCGGGGGCCTACGAGCAGTACTTC CASSLGASGAYEQYF
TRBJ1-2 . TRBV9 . TGTGCCAGCAGCGGCTCCCTGGGAGGCCGAGCAAACTATGGCTACACCTTC CASSGSLGGRANYGYTF
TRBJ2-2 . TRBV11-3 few TGTGCCAGCAGGGGGGACTTCACCGGGGAGCTGTTTTTT CASRGDFTGELFF
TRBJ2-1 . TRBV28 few TGTGCCACCCTAGCCTACTCCTACAATGAGCAGTTCTTC CATLAYSYNEQFF
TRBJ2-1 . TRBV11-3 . TGTGCCAGCAGCTGGTCGCGGGGGCGATACAATGAGCAGTTCTTC CASSWSRGRYNEQFF
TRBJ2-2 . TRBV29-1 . TGCAGCGTCATGGGACAGAACACCGGGGAGCTGTTTTTT CSVMGQNTGELFF
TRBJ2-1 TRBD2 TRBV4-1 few TGCGCCAGCAGCCCAGGAGCGGGGGGATCCTACAATGAGCAGTTCTTC CASSPGAGGSYNEQFF
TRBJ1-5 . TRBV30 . TGTGCCTGGAGTAGGGGGGAGGGTCAGCCCCAGCATTTT CAWSRGEGQPQHF